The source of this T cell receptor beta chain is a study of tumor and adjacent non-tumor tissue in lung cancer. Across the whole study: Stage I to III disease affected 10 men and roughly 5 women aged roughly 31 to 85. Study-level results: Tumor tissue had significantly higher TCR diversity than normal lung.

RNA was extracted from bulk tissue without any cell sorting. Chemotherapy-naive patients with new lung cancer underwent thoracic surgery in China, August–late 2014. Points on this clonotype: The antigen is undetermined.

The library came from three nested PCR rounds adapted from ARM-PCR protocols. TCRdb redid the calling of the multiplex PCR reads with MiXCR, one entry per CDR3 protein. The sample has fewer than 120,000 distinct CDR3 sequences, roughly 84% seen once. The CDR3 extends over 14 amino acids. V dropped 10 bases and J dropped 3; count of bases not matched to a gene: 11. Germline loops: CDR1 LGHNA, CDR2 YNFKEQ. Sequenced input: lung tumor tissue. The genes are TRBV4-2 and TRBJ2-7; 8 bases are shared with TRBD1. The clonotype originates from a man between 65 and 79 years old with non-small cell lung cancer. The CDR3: CANIQGQGLYEQYF. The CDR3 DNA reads TGTGCCAACATCCAAGGACAGGGCCTCTACGAGCAGTACTTC.